This T cell receptor beta chain originates from a study of cytomegalovirus exposure and HLA in healthy donors. Study outcomes and limitations: Other equally common chains were less clonally expanded than HLA-associated TCR beta chains, a later analysis showed.

A remark on this clone: The antigen is undetermined.

With 60 Vbeta and 13 Jbeta primers, the PCR was carried out. Clones were read by immunoSEQ multiplex PCR, and TCRdb kept only the in-frame ones, dropping some. The sample carries 150,000 to 200,000 clones, around 87% recorded once. The CDR3 covers 17 residues. Germline CDR1 ENHRY, CDR2 SYGVKD. J gave up 4 bases and V 4 bases, and 10 bases lay outside the gene matches. The sequencing input was PBMCs. The V call is TRBV10-3, the J call TRBJ2-5; 12 bases match TRBD2. The sequence was collected from a young woman in good health and CMV-seronegative. The CDR3 is CAISGTIPSGRAETQYF. The CDR3, as DNA: TGTGCCATCAGTGGAACCATTCCTAGCGGGAGGGCAGAGACCCAGTACTTC.